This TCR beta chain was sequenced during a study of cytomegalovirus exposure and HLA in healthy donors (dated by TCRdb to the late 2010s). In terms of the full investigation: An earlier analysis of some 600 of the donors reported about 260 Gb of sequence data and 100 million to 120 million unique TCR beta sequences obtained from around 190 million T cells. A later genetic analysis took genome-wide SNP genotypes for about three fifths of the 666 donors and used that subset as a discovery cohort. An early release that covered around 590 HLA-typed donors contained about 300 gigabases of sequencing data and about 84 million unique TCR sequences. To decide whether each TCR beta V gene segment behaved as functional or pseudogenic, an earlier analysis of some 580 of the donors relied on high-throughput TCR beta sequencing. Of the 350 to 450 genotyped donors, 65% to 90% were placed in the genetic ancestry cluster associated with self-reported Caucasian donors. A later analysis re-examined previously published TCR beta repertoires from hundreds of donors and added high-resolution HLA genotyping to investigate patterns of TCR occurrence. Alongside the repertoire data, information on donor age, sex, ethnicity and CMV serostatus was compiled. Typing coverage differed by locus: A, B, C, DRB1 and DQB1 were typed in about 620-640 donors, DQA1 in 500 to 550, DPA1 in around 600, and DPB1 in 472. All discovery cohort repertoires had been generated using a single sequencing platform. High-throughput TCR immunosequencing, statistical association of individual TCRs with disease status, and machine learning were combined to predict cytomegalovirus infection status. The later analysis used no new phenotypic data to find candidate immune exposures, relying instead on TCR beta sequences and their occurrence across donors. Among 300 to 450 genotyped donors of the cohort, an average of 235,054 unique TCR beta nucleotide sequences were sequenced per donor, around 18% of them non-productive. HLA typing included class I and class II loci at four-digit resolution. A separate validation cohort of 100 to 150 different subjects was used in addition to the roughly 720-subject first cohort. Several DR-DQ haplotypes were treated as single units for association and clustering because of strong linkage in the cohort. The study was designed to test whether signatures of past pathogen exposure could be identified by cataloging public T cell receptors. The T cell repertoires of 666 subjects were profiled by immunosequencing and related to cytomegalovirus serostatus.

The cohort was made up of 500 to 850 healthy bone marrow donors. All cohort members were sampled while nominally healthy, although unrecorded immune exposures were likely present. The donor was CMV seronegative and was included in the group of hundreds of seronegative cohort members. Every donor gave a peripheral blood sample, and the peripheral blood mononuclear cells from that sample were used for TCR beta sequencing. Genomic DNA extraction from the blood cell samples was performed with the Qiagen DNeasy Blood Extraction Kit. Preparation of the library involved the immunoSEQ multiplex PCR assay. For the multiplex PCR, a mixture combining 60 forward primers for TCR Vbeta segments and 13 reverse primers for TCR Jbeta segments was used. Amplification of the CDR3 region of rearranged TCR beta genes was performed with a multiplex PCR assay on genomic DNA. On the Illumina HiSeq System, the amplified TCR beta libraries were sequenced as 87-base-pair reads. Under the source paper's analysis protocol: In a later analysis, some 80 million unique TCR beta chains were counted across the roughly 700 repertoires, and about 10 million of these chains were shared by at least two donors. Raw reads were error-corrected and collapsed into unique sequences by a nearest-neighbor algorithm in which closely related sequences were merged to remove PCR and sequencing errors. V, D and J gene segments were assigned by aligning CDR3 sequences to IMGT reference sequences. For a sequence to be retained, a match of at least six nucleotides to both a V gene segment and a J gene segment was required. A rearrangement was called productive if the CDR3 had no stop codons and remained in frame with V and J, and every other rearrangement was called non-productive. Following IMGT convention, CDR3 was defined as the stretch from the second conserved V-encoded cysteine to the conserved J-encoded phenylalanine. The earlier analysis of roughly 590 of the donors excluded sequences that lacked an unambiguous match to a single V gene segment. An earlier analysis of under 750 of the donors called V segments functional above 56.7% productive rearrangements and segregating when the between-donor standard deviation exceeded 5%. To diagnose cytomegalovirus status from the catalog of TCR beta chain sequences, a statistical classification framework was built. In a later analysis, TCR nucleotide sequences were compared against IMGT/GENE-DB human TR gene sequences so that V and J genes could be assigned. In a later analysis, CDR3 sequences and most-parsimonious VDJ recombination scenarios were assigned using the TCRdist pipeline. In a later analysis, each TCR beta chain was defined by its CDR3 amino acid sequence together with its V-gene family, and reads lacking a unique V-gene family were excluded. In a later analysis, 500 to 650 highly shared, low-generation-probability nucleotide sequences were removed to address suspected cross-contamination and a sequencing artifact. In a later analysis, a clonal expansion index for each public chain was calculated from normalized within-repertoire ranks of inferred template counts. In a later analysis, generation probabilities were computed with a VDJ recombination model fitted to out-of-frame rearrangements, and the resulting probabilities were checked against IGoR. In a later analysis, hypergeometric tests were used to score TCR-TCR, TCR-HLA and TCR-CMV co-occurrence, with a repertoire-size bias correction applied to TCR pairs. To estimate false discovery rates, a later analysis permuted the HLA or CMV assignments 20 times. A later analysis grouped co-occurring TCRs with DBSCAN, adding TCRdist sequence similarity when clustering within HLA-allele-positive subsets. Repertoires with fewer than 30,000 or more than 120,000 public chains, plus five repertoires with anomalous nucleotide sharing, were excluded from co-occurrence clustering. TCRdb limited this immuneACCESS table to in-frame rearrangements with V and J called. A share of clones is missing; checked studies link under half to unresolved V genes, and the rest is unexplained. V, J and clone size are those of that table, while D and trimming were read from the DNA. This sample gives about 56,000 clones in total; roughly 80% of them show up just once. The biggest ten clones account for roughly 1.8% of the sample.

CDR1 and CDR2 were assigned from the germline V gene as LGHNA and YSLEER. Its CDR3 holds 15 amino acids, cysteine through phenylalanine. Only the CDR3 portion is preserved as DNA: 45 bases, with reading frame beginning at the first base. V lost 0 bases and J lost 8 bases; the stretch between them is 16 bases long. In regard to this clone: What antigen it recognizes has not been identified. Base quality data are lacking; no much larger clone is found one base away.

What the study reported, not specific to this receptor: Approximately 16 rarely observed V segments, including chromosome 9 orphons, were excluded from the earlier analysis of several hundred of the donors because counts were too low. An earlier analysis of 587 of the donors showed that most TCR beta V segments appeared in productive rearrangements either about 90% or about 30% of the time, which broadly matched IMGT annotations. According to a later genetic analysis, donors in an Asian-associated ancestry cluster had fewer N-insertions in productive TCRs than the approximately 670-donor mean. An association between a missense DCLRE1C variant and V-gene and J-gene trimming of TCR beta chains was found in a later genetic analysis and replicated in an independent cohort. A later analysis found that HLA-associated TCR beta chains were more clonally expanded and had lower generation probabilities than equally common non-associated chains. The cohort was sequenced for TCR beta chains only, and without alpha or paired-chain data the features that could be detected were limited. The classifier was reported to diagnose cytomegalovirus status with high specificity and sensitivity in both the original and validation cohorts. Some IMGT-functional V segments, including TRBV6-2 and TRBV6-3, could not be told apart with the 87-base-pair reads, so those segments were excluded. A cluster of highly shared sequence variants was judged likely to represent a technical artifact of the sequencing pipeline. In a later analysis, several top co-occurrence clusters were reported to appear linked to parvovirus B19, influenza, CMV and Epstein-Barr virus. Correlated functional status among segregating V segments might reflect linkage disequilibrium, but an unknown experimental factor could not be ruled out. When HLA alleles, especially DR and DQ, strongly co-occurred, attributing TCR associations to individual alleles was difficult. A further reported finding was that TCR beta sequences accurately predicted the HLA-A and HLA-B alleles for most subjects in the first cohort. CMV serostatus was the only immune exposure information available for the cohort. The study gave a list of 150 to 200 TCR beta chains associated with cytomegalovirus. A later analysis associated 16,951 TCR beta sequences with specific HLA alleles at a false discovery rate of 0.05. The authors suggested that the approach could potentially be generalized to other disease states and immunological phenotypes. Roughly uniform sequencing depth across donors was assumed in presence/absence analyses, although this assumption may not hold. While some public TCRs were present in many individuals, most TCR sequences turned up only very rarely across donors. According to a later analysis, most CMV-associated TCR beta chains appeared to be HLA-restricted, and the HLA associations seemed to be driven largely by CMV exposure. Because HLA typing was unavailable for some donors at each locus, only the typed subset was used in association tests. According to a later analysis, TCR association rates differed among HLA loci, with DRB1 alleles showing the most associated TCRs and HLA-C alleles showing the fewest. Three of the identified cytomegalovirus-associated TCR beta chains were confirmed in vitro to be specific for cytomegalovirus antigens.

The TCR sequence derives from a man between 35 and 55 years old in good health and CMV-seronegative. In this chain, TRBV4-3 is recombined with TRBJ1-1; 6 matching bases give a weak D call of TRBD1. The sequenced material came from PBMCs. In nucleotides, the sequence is TGCGCCAGCAGCCAAGATACCCGACGACAGGTAGAAGCTTTCTTT. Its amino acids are CASSQDTRRQVEAFF.